This section outlines one TCR beta chain sequence together with its context. Its antigen is not known. TCRdb's table, derived via immunoSEQ multiplex PCR, lists solely in-frame clones and lacks some. The data contain tens of thousands of clones, roughly 94% of them singletons. This sample is part of a study of PD-1 blockade in classical Hodgkin lymphoma. Study observations and caveats: According to reports, newly diagnosed patients had lower baseline TCR diversity than healthy donors, and relapsed/refractory patients had lower baseline TCR diversity still.

V was clipped by 6 bases and J by 1 base; unmatched bases: 5. Germline CDR1 is MDHEN and CDR2 is SYDVKM. This CDR3 contains 14 residues. Time point given: newly diagnosed, previously untreated cHL patient sample. Input material: peripheral blood mononuclear cells (PBMCs). The V call is TRBV28, the J call TRBJ2-7; 8 bases align to TRBD1. The receptor's source is a human donor with classical Hodgkin lymphoma. The CDR3 nucleotides are TGTGCCAGCAGGTTGTGGACAGGGTCCTACGAGCAGTACTTC. It yields the protein CASRLWTGSYEQYF.